These T cell receptor beta chains were read from a single sample in a study of blood T cell repertoires in COVID-19. Some clones are missing from TCRdb's copy, which holds only in-frame ones; the method was immunoSEQ multiplex PCR. The top ten hold roughly 0.76% of the sample, which has 400,000 or so clones, around nine tenths seen once. Sequences were obtained from peripheral blood. These receptors all come from a man younger than 35 with COVID-19, enrolled during active disease. Both conserved end residues are part of each CDR3. D genes are given only for firm matches. The size of a clone is reported for some rows only, either as once, few or many, or as a class for expanded clones.

TRBD1,TRBV19,-,TRBJ1-1,CASSSPRTGVNEAFF,TGTGCCAGTAGCTCCCCCCGGACAGGGGTTAATGAAGCTTTCTTT
TRBD2,TRBV11-2,-,TRBJ2-5,CASSRRASGSSETQYF,TGTGCCAGCAGCCGGAGGGCTAGCGGGAGTTCAGAGACCCAGTACTTC
TRBD1,TRBV6-5,-,TRBJ2-2,CASTPDRGRTGELFF,TGTGCCAGCACCCCAGACAGGGGTAGGACCGGGGAGCTGTTTTTT
TRBD1,TRBV23-1,-,TRBJ2-7,CASRSLGQGSSYEQYF,TGCGCCAGCAGATCCTTAGGACAGGGGTCCTCCTACGAGCAGTACTTC
-,TRBV4-2,once,TRBJ2-2,CASSHNRGPGGELFF,TGTGCCAGCAGCCACAACCGGGGTCCGGGCGGGGAGCTGTTTTTT
TRBD2,TRBV6-5,once,TRBJ2-3,CASSSPAGGPGDTQYF,TGTGCCAGCAGTTCACCAGCGGGGGGGCCAGGAGATACGCAGTATTTT
-,TRBV19,-,TRBJ1-6,CASSIRTVSAWNSPLHF,TGTGCCAGTAGTATAAGGACAGTCTCGGCGTGGAATTCACCCCTCCACTTT
-,TRBV12-3/TRBV12-4,-,TRBJ1-6,CASSSRGNSPLHF,TGTGCCAGCAGTTCCCGGGGGAATTCACCCCTCCACTTT
TRBD2,TRBV19,-,TRBJ2-7,CASSGSSGLSYEQYF,TGTGCCAGTAGTGGATCTAGCGGGTTATCCTACGAGCAGTACTTC
TRBD1,TRBV11-3,-,TRBJ1-2,CASSSQGTGHGYTF,TGTGCCAGCAGCTCCCAAGGGACAGGACATGGCTACACCTTC
-,TRBV4-2,-,TRBJ1-2,CASSQATGYGYTF,TGTGCCAGCAGCCAGGCAACAGGCTATGGCTACACCTTC
TRBD1,TRBV5-1,-,TRBJ2-1,CASSMGQRNEQFF,TGCGCCAGCAGCATGGGACAGCGCAATGAGCAGTTCTTC
TRBD1,TRBV4-1,-,TRBJ2-7,CASSLGQGSYEQYF,TGCGCCAGCAGCCTCGGACAGGGCTCCTACGAGCAGTACTTC
TRBD2,TRBV5-1,-,TRBJ2-1,CASSSGLADNEQFF,TGCGCCAGCAGCTCGGGACTAGCTGATAATGAGCAGTTCTTC
TRBD2,TRBV30,-,TRBJ2-3,CAWALAGGRTDTQYF,TGTGCCTGGGCCCTAGCGGGAGGCCGCACAGATACGCAGTATTTT
TRBD1,TRBV5-1,-,TRBJ2-2,CASSPRQGNTGELFF,TGCGCCAGCAGCCCCAGACAGGGTAACACCGGGGAGCTGTTTTTT
TRBD1,TRBV19,-,TRBJ1-5,CASSIAVTGIHQPQHF,TGTGCCAGTAGTATAGCCGTGACAGGGATCCATCAGCCCCAGCATTTT
TRBD2,TRBV7-3,-,TRBJ2-1,CASSPTSGANNEQFF,TGTGCCAGCAGCCCGACTAGCGGGGCCAACAATGAGCAGTTCTTC
TRBD2,TRBV6-1,-,TRBJ2-5,CASSASRTSGVGYQETQYF,TGTGCCAGCAGTGCCTCACGGACTAGCGGGGTGGGGTACCAAGAGACCCAGTACTTC
TRBD2,TRBV10-3,-,TRBJ2-5,CAISEGESSGGLETQYF,TGTGCCATCAGTGAGGGGGAATCTAGCGGGGGGCTGGAGACCCAGTACTTC
-,TRBV27,-,TRBJ1-2,CASSFLSGRGVDYGYTF,TGTGCCAGCAGTTTCCTTTCCGGGAGGGGGGTAGACTATGGCTACACCTTC
-,TRBV12-3/TRBV12-4,-,TRBJ2-7,CASSLRVAEQYF,TGTGCCAGCAGTTTACGGGTCGCCGAGCAGTACTTC
TRBD2,TRBV11-3,-,TRBJ2-2,CASTPGLAGGPFTGELFF,TGTGCCAGCACCCCGGGGCTAGCGGGAGGGCCGTTCACCGGGGAGCTGTTTTTT
TRBD1,TRBV9,-,TRBJ2-2,CASSGTGVATGELFF,TGTGCCAGCAGCGGAACAGGGGTGGCCACCGGGGAGCTGTTTTTT
-,TRBV5-5,-,TRBJ1-5,CASSLGGEGGNQPQHF,TGTGCCAGCAGCTTGGGCGGGGAAGGTGGTAATCAGCCCCAGCATTTT
TRBD2,TRBV6-1,-,TRBJ2-3,CASSKAGAGLISTDTQYF,TGTGCCAGCAGTAAAGCGGGAGCCGGTCTTATTAGCACAGATACGCAGTATTTT
-,TRBV6-5,-,TRBJ2-4,CASSYSPGGFTGIQYF,TGTGCCAGCAGTTACTCCCCCGGGGGATTCACGGGCATTCAGTACTTC
-,TRBV7-3,-,TRBJ2-2,CASSLMSRVGSGELFF,TGTGCCAGCAGCTTAATGTCGAGGGTAGGGTCCGGGGAGCTGTTTTTT
TRBD1,TRBV2,once,TRBJ1-2,CASSLSTGGYGYTF,TGTGCCAGCAGTCTTTCGACAGGGGGCTATGGCTACACCTTC
TRBD2,TRBV10-3,-,TRBJ2-1,CAISEASGNEQFF,TGTGCCATCAGTGAGGCTAGCGGAAATGAGCAGTTCTTC
-,TRBV4-1,-,TRBJ2-2,CASSQVLAGTNTGELFF,TGCGCCAGCAGCCAAGTTTTGGCAGGGACGAACACCGGGGAGCTGTTTTTT
-,TRBV6-1,-,TRBJ1-2,CASSEEWIGADYGYTF,TGTGCCAGCAGTGAAGAATGGATAGGGGCGGACTATGGCTACACCTTC
-,TRBV10-1,-,TRBJ2-5,CASPRSGRTQYF,TGCGCCAGCCCAAGATCGGGAAGGACCCAGTACTTC
TRBD1,TRBV10-3,-,TRBJ1-1,CAIRDRGRTEAFF,TGTGCCATCAGGGACAGGGGTCGCACTGAAGCTTTCTTT
-,TRBV5-1,-,TRBJ2-1,CASSLGGDEQFF,TGCGCCAGCAGTCTGGGGGGTGACGAGCAGTTCTTC
TRBD1,TRBV14,-,TRBJ2-1,CASSRPGQGSYNEQFF,TGTGCCAGCAGCCGACCGGGACAGGGTAGTTACAATGAGCAGTTCTTC
TRBD1,TRBV19,-,TRBJ1-3,CASSPNRGLEGNTIYF,TGTGCCAGTAGCCCCAACAGGGGGCTGGAAGGAAACACCATATATTTT
TRBD1,TRBV5-1,-,TRBJ2-7,CASSLDGQGLYEQYF,TGCGCCAGCAGCTTGGATGGACAGGGACTCTACGAGCAGTACTTC
TRBD1,TRBV9,-,TRBJ2-4,CASSVDRGTTNIQYF,TGTGCCAGCAGCGTAGACAGGGGGACGACAAACATTCAGTACTTC
-,TRBV6-5,-,TRBJ1-6,CASSQMRLDNSPLHF,TGTGCCAGCAGTCAAATGAGACTAGATAATTCACCCCTCCACTTT
TRBD2,TRBV4-1,-,TRBJ2-7,CASSLAGGRAPEQYF,TGCGCCAGCAGCCTAGCGGGCGGGAGGGCCCCCGAGCAGTACTTC
-,TRBV10-3,-,TRBJ2-2,CAIGEPTGGAGELFF,TGTGCCATTGGGGAGCCGACAGGAGGCGCCGGGGAGCTGTTTTTT